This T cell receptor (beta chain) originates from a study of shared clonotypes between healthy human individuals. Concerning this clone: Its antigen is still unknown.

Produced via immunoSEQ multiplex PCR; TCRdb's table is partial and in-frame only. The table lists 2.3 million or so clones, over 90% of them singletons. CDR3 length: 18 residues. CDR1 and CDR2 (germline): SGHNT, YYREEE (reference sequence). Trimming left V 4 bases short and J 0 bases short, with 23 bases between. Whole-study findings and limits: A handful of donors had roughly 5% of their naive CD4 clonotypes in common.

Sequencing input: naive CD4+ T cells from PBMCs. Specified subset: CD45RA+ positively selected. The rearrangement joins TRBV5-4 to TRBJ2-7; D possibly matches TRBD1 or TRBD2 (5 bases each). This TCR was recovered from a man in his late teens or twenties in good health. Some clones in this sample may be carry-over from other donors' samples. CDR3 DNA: TGTGCCAGCAGCGGCGCCGGGGCAAACCGCTCCTCCTCCTACGAGCAGTACTTC. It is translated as CASSGAGANRSSSYEQYF.